Below are 18 T cell receptor beta chains sequenced from a single sample in a study of blood T cell repertoires in COVID-19. Some clones are missing from TCRdb's copy, which holds only in-frame ones; the method was immunoSEQ multiplex PCR. In the table there are about 230,000 clones, over 80% of which are singletons. Input material: peripheral blood. These receptors came from a man between 35 and 55 years old with acute or convalescent COVID-19.

The V and J genes are TRBV6-5 and TRBJ2-7; D possibly corresponds to TRBD2 (6 bases). Germline V gene data show CDR1 as MNHEY and CDR2 as SVGAGI. The V and J ends lost 0 bases and 5 bases respectively, with 8 bases between them. The CDR3 runs 13 residues. Written as DNA, the CDR3 is TGTGCCAGCAGTTACTCGGGACTCCACGAGCAGTACTTC. Its translation: CASSYSGLHEQYF.

This sequence joins TRBV9 and TRBJ2-3; 7 bases match TRBD2. With V trimmed by 2 bases and J by 6 bases, 9 bases remained unmatched. This CDR3 spans 15 amino acids. CDR1 is SGDLS and CDR2 is YYNGEE in the germline V gene. In nucleotides, the CDR3 is TGTGCCAGCAGCGTTGGACTAGGTGGGACGGATACGCAGTATTTT. Its protein product is CASSVGLGGTDTQYF.

The genes are TRBV30 and TRBJ2-5; 8 bases agree with TRBD1. V gave up 2 bases and J gave up 3 bases; unmatched junction bases: 11. CDR3 length: 16 residues. The germline V gene encodes CDR1 GTSNPN and CDR2 SVGIG (reference sequence). The CDR3 reads CAWSPRGQGTKETQYF. The CDR3 nucleotides read TGTGCCTGGAGTCCCCGCGGACAGGGAACAAAAGAGACCCAGTACTTC.

This sequence joins TRBV7-6 and TRBJ1-2; D is perhaps TRBD1 (6 bases). Per the germline V gene, CDR1 is SGHVS and CDR2 is FNYEAQ. The germline V and J ends were trimmed by 8 bases and 0 bases, with 16 bases remaining between them. The CDR3 is 15 amino acids. This CDR3 reads CASHPGGTPNYGYTF. CDR3 nucleotide sequence: TGTGCCAGCCATCCGGGAGGGACACCTAACTATGGCTACACCTTC.

The chain's CDR3 is CASFLGGAGYGYTF. CDR3 DNA sequence: TGTGCCAGCTTCCTCGGCGGGGCAGGGTATGGCTACACCTTC. The chain couples TRBV28 to TRBJ1-2, with D perhaps matching TRBD1 (5 bases). V lost 8 bases and J 5 bases, leaving 18 bases between the germline ends. The CDR3 has 14 residues. Germline V lookup: CDR1 MDHEN, CDR2 SYDVKM.

The V call is TRBV5-8, the J call TRBJ1-5; D perhaps matches TRBD1 (5 bases). The CDR3 spans 13 residues. Germline lookup yields CDR1 SGHTS and CDR2 YDEGEE. Trimming pared 6 bases from V and 9 bases from J, leaving 16 bases between. The CDR3 DNA reads TGTGCCAGCAAGGGTGGGGCCGAGACGCCCCAGCATTTT. It encodes CASKGGAETPQHF. Full variable domain (outside the CDR3, taken from reference TRBV5-8 and TRBJ1-5): EAGVTQSPTHLIKTRGQQATLRCSPISGHTSVYWYQQALGLGLQFLLWYDEGEERNRGNFPPRFSGRQFPNYSSELNVNALELEDSALYLCASKGGAETPQHFGDGTRLSIL.

The chain carries TRBV19 and TRBJ2-2; a possible D gene is TRBD2 (5 bases). This CDR3 spans 14 amino acids. V lost 8 bases, J lost 0 bases, and 10 bases lay in between. Per germline, CDR1 LNHDA and CDR2 SQIVND (reference sequence). The CDR3 sequence: CASGRDTNTGELFF. In nucleotides, the CDR3 is TGTGCCAGTGGACGGGATACGAACACCGGGGAGCTGTTTTTT.

The chain combines TRBV11-2 with TRBJ1-2; 8 bases are shared with TRBD1. V dropped 4 bases and J dropped 4; count of bases not matched to a gene: 5. Germline values: CDR1 SGHAT, CDR2 FQNNGV. The CDR3 runs 14 residues. CDR3 residues: CASSSTGGGYGYTF. In nucleotides, the CDR3 is TGTGCCAGCAGCTCAACAGGGGGAGGCTATGGCTACACCTTC. Looking up the rest from reference TRBV11-2 and TRBJ1-2 gives the full variable domain: EAGVAQSPRYKIIEKRQSVAFWCNPISGHATLYWYQQILGQGPKLLIQFQNNGVVDDSQLPKDRFSAERLKGVDSTLKIQPAKLEDSAVYLCASSSTGGGYGYTFGSGTRLTVV.

CDR3 in DNA: TGTGCCTGGAGTATTCCAGGGGGGGAGACCCAGTACTTC. This codes for CAWSIPGGETQYF. V is TRBV30 and J is TRBJ2-5; a possible D gene is TRBD1 (7 bases). Trimming took 2 bases from V and 5 from J, leaving 12 bases between them. The CDR3 extends over 13 amino acids. CDR1 is GTSNPN and CDR2 is SVGIG in the germline V gene (reference sequence).

This clone has just one count. The genes are TRBV27 and TRBJ2-5; 9 positions match TRBD2. The CDR3 consists of 14 residues. Losses at the gene ends were 3 bases for V and 7 bases for J; bases not matched to a gene: 6. CDR1 and CDR2 (germline): MNHEY, SMNVEV (reference sequence). The CDR3 reads CASSFSGRLGTQYF. CDR3 sequence (DNA): TGTGCCAGCAGTTTTAGCGGGAGACTGGGGACCCAGTACTTC.

This chain links TRBV9 with TRBJ2-7; 9 nucleotides align to TRBD2. Germline CDR1 and CDR2: SGDLS and YYNGEE. The CDR3 is 15 residues long. V was pared by 3 bases and J by 3 bases, with 7 bases of the junction left unmatched. The CDR3 reads CASSAGAGGHYEQYF. The CDR3 DNA is TGTGCCAGCAGCGCAGGAGCGGGAGGCCACTACGAGCAGTACTTC.

The rearrangement uses TRBV10-3 and TRBJ2-1; TRBD2 agrees at 9 bases. Germline V gene data show CDR1 as ENHRY and CDR2 as SYGVKD. The CDR3 extends over 15 amino acids. V dropped 4 bases and J dropped 7; count of bases not matched to a gene: 8. For the CDR3, the DNA is TGTGCCATCAGTGTAGAGACTAGCGGAGCAAATGAGCAGTTCTTC. Translating gives CAISVETSGANEQFF.

This clone came up once. This chain joins TRBV18 and TRBJ1-2; 8 bases agree with TRBD1. The CDR3 runs 14 residues. V lost 1 base and J lost 5; bases outside the gene matches: 3. From germline, CDR1 is KGHSH and CDR2 LQKENI. As DNA, the CDR3 is TGTGCCAGCTCACCACGGGGACAGGAGTATGGCTACACCTTC. Amino acids: CASSPRGQEYGYTF.

The rearrangement joins TRBV30 to TRBJ1-2; D is undetermined. The CDR3 has 12 residues. V lost 4 bases, J lost 6 bases, and 12 bases lay in between. CDR1 is GTSNPN, CDR2 SVGIG, per germline (reference sequence). The CDR3 is CAWKSRGNGYTF. CDR3 nucleotides: TGTGCCTGGAAGAGTCGGGGAAATGGCTACACCTTC.

In this sample, this clone turned up a few times. J is TRBJ1-4 and V is TRBV5-1; the D is unclear. Per the germline V gene, CDR1 is SGHRS and CDR2 is YFSETQ. The V and J ends lost 4 bases and 0 bases respectively, with 13 bases between them. The CDR3 extends over 16 amino acids. CDR3 in amino acids: CASSPAPTATNEKLFF. DNA for the CDR3: TGCGCCAGCAGCCCCGCCCCCACTGCAACTAATGAAAAACTGTTTTTT. The whole variable domain, filled in from reference TRBV5-1 and TRBJ1-4, reads KAGVTQTPRYLIKTRGQQVTLSCSPISGHRSVSWYQQTPGQGLQFLFEYFSETQRNKGNFPGRFSGRQFSNSRSEMNVSTLELGDSALYLCASSPAPTATNEKLFFGSGTQLSVL.

The rearrangement links TRBV5-4 to TRBJ2-1; 7 positions match TRBD2. CDR3 size: 12 residues. V trimming: 5 bases; J trimming: 9 bases; junction bases outside the gene matches: 5. Germline CDR1 and CDR2: SGHNT and YYREEE (reference sequence). CDR3 in amino acids: CASSQSGTEQFF. CDR3 bases: TGTGCCAGCAGTCAAAGCGGGACTGAGCAGTTCTTC.

The J gene is TRBJ2-7, the V gene TRBV4-1; TRBD2 agrees at 8 bases. This CDR3 spans 16 amino acids. The trim removed 4 bases at V and 5 bases at J, leaving 13 bases unmatched. Germline V gives CDR1 MGHRA, CDR2 YSYEKL. CDR3 sequence: CASSRTWAGGIDEQYF. Here the CDR3 DNA reads TGCGCCAGCAGCCGAACCTGGGCGGGAGGTATCGACGAGCAGTACTTC.

The gene calls are TRBV5-1 and TRBJ1-1; 8 nucleotides match TRBD1. Germline loops: CDR1 SGHRS, CDR2 YFSETQ. The CDR3 has 13 amino acids. Trimming cost V 3 bases and J 6 bases; bases outside gene matches: 4. CDR3: CASSSQGVAEAFF. Here the CDR3 DNA reads TGCGCCAGCAGCTCACAGGGGGTCGCTGAAGCTTTCTTT.